This passage covers 30 T cell receptor beta chains from one sample sequenced in a study of blood T cell repertoires in COVID-19. Produced via immunoSEQ multiplex PCR; TCRdb's table is partial and in-frame only. The data show approximately 100,000 clones, 89% seen once. The sample taken for sequencing was peripheral blood. The receptor source for this set is a woman in her fifties or sixties with acute or convalescent COVID-19.

The chain recombines TRBV28 with TRBJ2-1; the match to TRBD2 covers 9 bases. The CDR3 totals 16 residues. Trimming took 5 bases from V and 0 from J; bases not matched to a gene: 5. From germline, CDR1 is MDHEN and CDR2 SYDVKM. The CDR3 region has the DNA TGTGCCAGCAGTCCCTCTAGCGGGGTCTCCTACAATGAGCAGTTCTTC. Translation: CASSPSSGVSYNEQFF.

The chain is built from TRBV11-3 and TRBJ2-3; possibly TRBD1 for D (6 bases). The CDR3 is 15 amino acids. The V and J ends lost 5 bases and 0 bases respectively, with 12 bases between them. Germline values: CDR1 SGHNT, CDR2 YENEEA. For the CDR3, the DNA is TGTGCCAGCAGCCAGAGACAGGCCAGCACAGATACGCAGTATTTT. It specifies CASSQRQASTDTQYF.

The chain links TRBV5-1 to TRBJ1-4; D ambiguous. V was cut by 0 bases and J by 8 bases, with 11 bases left in between. CDR1 and CDR2 from the germline V gene are SGHRS and YFSETQ. The CDR3 extends over 14 amino acids. In nucleotides, the CDR3 is TGCGCCAGCAGCTTGGACTTCTTACGGGAAAAACTGTTTTTT. Amino acids: CASSLDFLREKLFF.

This clone occurred a few times. The V and J genes are TRBV7-9 and TRBJ2-3, with 8 positions matching TRBD2. The germline V gene encodes CDR1 SEHNR and CDR2 FQNEAQ (reference sequence). The trim removed 3 bases at V and 0 bases at J, leaving 2 bases unmatched. CDR3 size: 15 residues. The CDR3 spells CASSLVAGSTDTQYF. CDR3 bases: TGTGCCAGCAGCTTGGTAGCGGGGAGCACAGATACGCAGTATTTT.

This rearrangement joins TRBV1 to TRBJ2-2; TRBD2 is the table's D call and was not checked against the DNA. TRBV1 is reported as a pseudogene. The CDR3 is 15 residues long. The CDR3 sequence: CTSSQDPVHTGELFF. The CDR3 DNA follows: TGCACCAGCAGCCAAGATCCGGTCCACACCGGGGAGCTGTTTTTT.

The chain recombines TRBV6-1 with TRBJ2-4, with 8 positions matching TRBD1. The ends lost 4 bases at V and 1 base at J; junction bases unmatched: 6. Looked up from germline, CDR1 is MNHNS and CDR2 is SASEGT. The CDR3 spans 16 residues. In nucleotides, the CDR3 is TGTGCCAGCAGTGCACAGGGGGTTTCGGCCAAAAACATTCAGTACTTC. Its protein is CASSAQGVSAKNIQYF.

This clone was observed a handful of times. This chain connects TRBV2 to TRBJ2-1; D not certain. Per the germline V gene, CDR1 is SNHLY and CDR2 is FYNNEI. The V and J ends lost 6 bases and 11 bases respectively, with 14 bases between them. CDR3 length: 12 amino acids. For the CDR3, the DNA is TGTGCCAGCAGCCTTACAACCGTTCAGCAGTTCTTC. Translated, it gives CASSLTTVQQFF.

The J gene is TRBJ2-3, the V gene TRBV6-6; unclear D gene. Trimming took 2 bases from V and 4 from J, leaving 4 bases between them. Germline CDR1 is MNHNY and CDR2 is SVGAGI (reference sequence). The CDR3 covers 12 residues. CDR3 in DNA: TGTGCCAGCAGTTACGGCCCAGATACGCAGTATTTT. Its translation is CASSYGPDTQYF.

This chain links TRBV11-2 with TRBJ2-3; 8 nucleotides line up with TRBD2. Germline values: CDR1 SGHAT, CDR2 FQNNGV. V shed 0 bases and J 5 bases; nucleotides not matched to a gene: 13. There are 18 residues in the CDR3. The CDR3 nucleotides are TGTGCCAGCAGCTTAGATTGGGTCACCGGGAGGGTGGGAGATACGCAGTATTTT. Protein sequence: CASSLDWVTGRVGDTQYF.

The chain carries TRBV9 and TRBJ1-2; 8 bases are a match to TRBD1. J gave up 4 bases and V 0 bases, and 5 bases lay outside the gene matches. CDR1 is SGDLS and CDR2 is YYNGEE in the germline V gene. The CDR3 is 15 amino acids. CDR3 region: CASSVGGTGSYGYTF. The CDR3 DNA is TGTGCCAGCAGCGTAGGCGGGACAGGTTCCTATGGCTACACCTTC. The variable domain in full, with the rest retrieved from reference TRBV9 and TRBJ1-2, is DSGVTQTPKHLITATGQRVTLRCSPRSGDLSVYWYQQSLDQGLQFLIQYYNGEERAKGNILERFSAQQFPDLHSELNLSSLELGDSALYFCASSVGGTGSYGYTFGSGTRLTVV.

V gene TRBV4-2 combines with J gene TRBJ2-5; D call uncertain. Per germline, CDR1 LGHNA and CDR2 YNFKEQ. V lost 1 base, J lost 4 bases, and 13 bases lay in between. This CDR3 comprises 15 residues. CDR3 coding DNA: TGTGCCAGCAGCCAAGGGTCCGGGTCCATAGAGACCCAGTACTTC. The encoded protein is CASSQGSGSIETQYF.

This clone was counted a few times. V gene TRBV12-5 combines with J gene TRBJ2-3; possible D gene TRBD2, 6 bases. Germline lookup yields CDR1 LGHNT and CDR2 FRNRAP. This CDR3 is built from 13 residues. V shed 3 bases and J shed 3 bases, with 7 bases lying between them. Written as DNA, the CDR3 is TGTGCTAGTGGTTTCGGGGGTACAGATACGCAGTATTTT. Residues: CASGFGGTDTQYF.

The chain uses TRBV19 and TRBJ1-2, with TRBD1 as a possible D gene (5 bases). In germline, CDR1 is LNHDA, CDR2 SQIVND (reference sequence). V was clipped by 9 bases and J by 6 bases, with 26 bases between them. This CDR3 comprises 16 residues. CDR3 amino acids: CASHLLPTWGKDGYTF. The CDR3 bases are TGTGCCAGCCACCTCCTCCCGACCTGGGGCAAGGATGGCTACACCTTC. The entire variable domain, with the rest obtained from reference TRBV19 and TRBJ1-2, is as follows: DGGITQSPKYLFRKEGQNVTLSCEQNLNHDAMYWYRQDPGQGLRLIYYSQIVNDFQKGDIAEGYSVSREKKESFPLTVTSAQKNPTAFYLCASHLLPTWGKDGYTFGSGTRLTVV.

The V and J genes are TRBV6-1 and TRBJ1-2; 9 bases fit TRBD1. Losses at the gene ends were 2 bases for V and 7 bases for J; bases not matched to a gene: 5. This CDR3 is built from 14 residues. In germline, CDR1 is MNHNS, CDR2 SASEGT. The CDR3 protein is CASSEWDRVSGYTF. CDR3 bases: TGTGCCAGCAGTGAATGGGACAGGGTGAGTGGCTACACCTTC.

The chain employs TRBV29-1 and TRBJ1-2; D possibly corresponds to TRBD1 (6 bases). Germline values: CDR1 SQVTM, CDR2 ANQGSEA. The V end lost 5 bases, the J end lost 2 bases, and 12 bases lay between the germline ends. CDR3 length equals 13 residues. CDR3 residues: CSVRGATNYGYTF. Written as DNA, the CDR3 is TGCAGCGTTCGGGGGGCCACAAACTATGGCTACACCTTC.

V and J are TRBV7-9 and TRBJ2-1, with no clear D. The CDR3 totals 14 residues. The germline V gene encodes CDR1 SEHNR and CDR2 FQNEAQ (reference sequence). V lost 4 bases, J lost 4 bases, and 11 bases lay in between. The CDR3 loop is CASSSPAVYNEQFF. CDR3 sequence (DNA): TGTGCCAGCAGCTCCCCTGCGGTTTACAATGAGCAGTTCTTC. The full variable domain, in which reference TRBV7-9 and TRBJ2-1 provide the parts outside the CDR3, is DTGVSQNPRHKITKRGQNVTFRCDPISEHNRLYWYRQTLGQGPEFLTYFQNEAQLEKSRLLSDRFSAERPKGSFSTLEIQRTEQGDSAMYLCASSSPAVYNEQFFGPGTRLTVL.

The V call is TRBV5-6, the J call TRBJ1-2; tentative D call: TRBD1 (5 bases). The germline V and J ends were trimmed by 1 base and 6 bases, with 7 bases remaining between them. Germline values: CDR1 SGHDT, CDR2 YYEEEE. The CDR3 is 12 amino acids. CDR3 nucleotides: TGTGCCAGCAGCTTGCGACAGAATGGCTACACCTTC. This encodes CASSLRQNGYTF.

The chain has TRBV19 and TRBJ2-1; D perhaps matches TRBD2 (6 bases). V was cut by 7 bases and J by 10 bases, with 20 bases left in between. Per germline, CDR1 LNHDA and CDR2 SQIVND (reference sequence). The CDR3 is made up of 14 amino acids. The CDR3, as DNA: TGTGCCAGTACCATCCTGGGGGGAGTCGACGAGCAGTTCTTC. It specifies CASTILGGVDEQFF.

The chain recombines TRBV19 with TRBJ2-1; TRBD1 agrees at 9 bases. The CDR3 covers 17 residues. CDR1 is LNHDA, CDR2 SQIVND, per germline (reference sequence). The ends lost 3 bases at V and 3 bases at J; junction bases unmatched: 9. The CDR3 DNA sequence: TGTGCCAGTAGTATGGGACAGGGAAGAGGGTACTACAATGAGCAGTTCTTC. Translating it yields CASSMGQGRGYYNEQFF.

This clone appeared a single time. This chain links TRBV9 with TRBJ2-7, with 9 bases that match TRBD1. CDR3 length: 16 amino acids. CDR1 and CDR2 (germline): SGDLS, YYNGEE. The trim removed 4 bases at V and 3 bases at J, leaving 11 bases unmatched. The CDR3 region is CASSPGWGQGLYEQYF. CDR3 nucleotides: TGTGCCAGCAGCCCCGGTTGGGGACAGGGACTCTACGAGCAGTACTTC.

The rearrangement links TRBV25-1 to TRBJ1-2; the D gene is possibly TRBD1 (5 bases). This CDR3 comprises 12 residues. The V and J ends lost 8 bases and 3 bases respectively, with 10 bases between them. Germline values: CDR1 MGHDK, CDR2 SYGVNS. The CDR3 sequence is CASYDSYYGYTF. In nucleotides, the CDR3 is TGTGCCAGCTACGACAGTTACTATGGCTACACCTTC.

J is TRBJ1-1 and V is TRBV19, with 8 bases aligning to TRBD1. Germline V lookup: CDR1 LNHDA, CDR2 SQIVND (reference sequence). CDR3 size: 14 residues. The V gene end was trimmed by 7 bases and the J gene end by 4 bases; junction bases not matched to a gene: 8. This CDR3 is CASNPGQGLTEAFF. The CDR3 DNA sequence: TGTGCCAGTAATCCAGGACAGGGTCTCACTGAAGCTTTCTTT.

The chain employs TRBV11-2 and TRBJ2-1; TRBD2 is a possible D gene (6 bases). Germline V CDR1 and CDR2: SGHAT, FQNNGV. This CDR3 has 16 amino acids. V was clipped by 5 bases and J by 2 bases, with 16 bases between them. CDR3 region: CASSSLSGAAYNEQFF. The CDR3, as DNA: TGTGCCAGCAGCAGCCTTAGCGGAGCCGCCTACAATGAGCAGTTCTTC.

The rearrangement links TRBV5-5 to TRBJ2-7; 9 nucleotides line up with TRBD1. This CDR3 region has 14 residues. J was trimmed by 4 bases and V by 3 bases; bases with no gene match: 5. CDR1 is SGHKS, CDR2 YYEKEE, per germline (reference sequence). CDR3 sequence (DNA): TGTGCCAGCAGCTGGGGACAGGGACGGTACGAGCAGTACGTC. It encodes CASSWGQGRYEQYV.

J is TRBJ1-5 and V is TRBV3-1 (or the pseudogene TRBV3-2); the D gene is possibly TRBD1 (5 bases). There are 15 residues in the CDR3. Germline CDR1 and CDR2: LGHDT and YNNKEL (reference sequence). Between the trimmed V and J ends, which lost 1 base and 2 bases, there was a span of 9 bases. The CDR3 sequence is CASSQGTQGNQPQHF. CDR3 nucleotides: TGTGCCAGCAGCCAAGGGACACAGGGCAATCAGCCCCAGCATTTT.

V gene TRBV6-5 combines with J gene TRBJ1-4; weak D call: TRBD1 (6 bases). The germline CDR1 and CDR2 sequences are MNHEY and SVGAGI. The CDR3 has 14 residues. Trimming removed 5 bases from V and 3 bases from J, with 10 bases in between. As DNA, the CDR3 is TGTGCCAGCAGTCCCAGGGGAGCTAATGAAAAACTGTTTTTT. This gives the protein CASSPRGANEKLFF.

The rearrangement uses TRBV30 and TRBJ1-2; the D gene is possibly TRBD1 (5 bases). CDR1 GTSNPN and CDR2 SVGIG come from the germline V gene (reference sequence). CDR3 length: 15 amino acids. Trimming stripped 4 bases from V and 8 bases from J, with 23 bases between. The CDR3: CAWTRLNAGRGGYTF. In nucleotides, the CDR3 is TGTGCCTGGACCCGCCTTAACGCGGGACGGGGAGGCTACACCTTC.

This chain links TRBV7-2 with TRBJ2-1, with a tentative D call TRBD1 (7 bases). Trimming cost V 3 bases and J 4 bases, with 19 bases left between them. The germline V gene encodes CDR1 SGHTA and CDR2 FQGNSA. This CDR3 contains 17 residues. DNA of the CDR3: TGTGCCAGCAGCTTCGACAGGGCGGGGTCTTTTTACAATGAGCAGTTCTTC. The encoded protein is CASSFDRAGSFYNEQFF.

The chain couples TRBV24-1 to TRBJ2-1, with 7 bases fitting TRBD2. The CDR3 is made up of 14 amino acids. V shed 4 bases, J shed 5 bases, and the junction held 4 bases outside the gene matches. Germline assignment: CDR1 KGHDR and CDR2 SFDVKD. The CDR3 nucleotides are TGTGCCACCAGTGACCGGACTAGGAACAATGAGCAGTTCTTC. Its translation is CATSDRTRNNEQFF.

The V call is TRBV12-3 or TRBV12-4, the J call TRBJ2-1; D gene uncertain. Between the trimmed V and J ends, which lost 3 bases and 0 bases, there was a span of 3 bases. CDR3 length equals 13 residues. In nucleotides, the CDR3 is TGTGCCAGCAGTTTCCTCTCCTACAATGAGCAGTTCTTC. Protein: CASSFLSYNEQFF.